This T cell receptor (beta chain) was captured in a study of shared clonotypes between healthy human individuals. The ends were cut back, 4 bases at V and 9 bases at J, with 17 bases in the middle. Per germline, CDR1 SGHRS and CDR2 YFSETQ. This CDR3 is built from 14 residues. The method was immunoSEQ multiplex PCR; TCRdb's version includes in-frame clones alone and lacks a portion of them. The data show about 2.4 million clones, around 90% seen once. The sequence was collected from a man in his late teens or twenties in good health. The V gene is TRBV5-1, the J gene TRBJ1-5, with D possibly being TRBD1 (5 bases). Sequencing used naive CD4+ T cells sorted from blood. Subset described: CD45RA+ positively selected. The chain's CDR3 is CASSPDSTLSPQHF. CDR3 nucleotide sequence: TGCGCCAGCAGCCCTGACAGTACTCTCTCGCCCCAGCATTTT.